The 14 T cell receptor beta chains below were found in one sample sequenced in a study of cytomegalovirus exposure and HLA in healthy donors. PCR primers comprised 60 Vbeta and 13 Jbeta primers. This table comes from immunoSEQ multiplex PCR, and its TCRdb copy is limited to in-frame clones, with some not included. The table lists tens of thousands of clones, over 60% of them singletons. Sequencing was carried out using PBMCs. These receptors were obtained from a male donor in good health and CMV-seronegative.

This clone occurred a few times. The chain combines TRBV9 with TRBJ2-4; perhaps TRBD2 as D (5 bases). The V gene lost 0 bases and the J gene lost 11 bases, with 18 bases spanning the gap. Germline CDR1 is SGDLS and CDR2 is YYNGEE. This CDR3 is 15 amino acids long. For the CDR3, the DNA is TGTGCCAGCAGCGTAGACGAAAGAGTAGCGAGGGTTCAGTACTTC. Translation gives CASSVDERVARVQYF.

This clone was counted only a few times. The CDR3 protein is CASSQPDRFYGYTF. CDR3 coding DNA: TGTGCCAGTTCACAACCCGACAGATTCTATGGCTACACCTTC. The rearrangement joins TRBV19 to TRBJ1-2, with D perhaps matching TRBD1 (5 bases). Trimming removed 8 bases at V and 4 bases at J, with 17 bases between. CDR1 is LNHDA and CDR2 is SQIVND in the germline V gene (reference sequence). The CDR3 loop spans 14 amino acids.

The V call is TRBV18, the J call TRBJ2-7, with 10 bases fitting TRBD1. The V gene's germline CDR1 is KGHSH and CDR2 LQKENI. CDR3 length: 13 amino acids. J was trimmed by 6 bases and V by 6 bases; bases with no gene match: 5. The CDR3 region is CASSPRDRGEQYF. DNA for the CDR3: TGTGCCAGCTCTCCTAGGGACAGGGGCGAGCAGTACTTC.

This clone was counted once. This chain links TRBV30 with TRBJ1-6; TRBD1 matches at 10 bases. The CDR3 runs 23 residues. Germline CDR1 and CDR2: GTSNPN and SVGIG (reference sequence). J was trimmed by 6 bases and V by 2 bases; bases with no gene match: 28. The CDR3, as DNA: TGTGCCTGGAGTCCAACCCAATATATCCGGGACAGGGGTATGAGGGTAGCTAATTCACCCCTCCACTTT. It yields the protein CAWSPTQYIRDRGMRVANSPLHF.

V usage is TRBV4-1 and J usage is TRBJ1-1, with D tentatively TRBD1 (5 bases). V lost 1 base to trimming and J lost 0 bases, with 18 bases between them. This CDR3 is built from 18 residues. The germline gives CDR1 MGHRA, CDR2 YSYEKL. CDR3: CASSQALPGGRVNTEAFF. CDR3 coding DNA: TGCGCCAGCAGCCAAGCGCTCCCGGGGGGTAGGGTGAACACTGAAGCTTTCTTT.

V is TRBV6-5 and J is TRBJ2-5; 10 bases align to TRBD2. This CDR3 has 15 residues. Trimming took 5 bases from V and 4 from J; bases not matched to a gene: 7. Per germline, CDR1 MNHEY and CDR2 SVGAGI. The CDR3 here is CASSPSGGAGETQYF. The CDR3 DNA reads as TGTGCCAGCAGTCCAAGCGGGGGGGCTGGAGAGACCCAGTACTTC.

V is TRBV30 and J is TRBJ1-6; no definite D call. In germline, CDR1 is GTSNPN, CDR2 SVGIG (reference sequence). Trimming cost V 2 bases and J 9 bases, with 11 bases left between them. This CDR3 has 13 residues. CDR3 DNA sequence: TGTGCCTGGAGTCTCGAGATGGTTTCACCCCTCCACTTT. This encodes CAWSLEMVSPLHF. The variable domain in full, with the rest retrieved from reference TRBV30 and TRBJ1-6, is SQTIHQWPATLVQPVGSPLSLECTVEGTSNPNLYWYRQAAGRGLQLLFYSVGIGQISSEVPQNLSASRPQDRQFILSSKKLLLSDSGFYLCAWSLEMVSPLHFGNGTRLTVT.

This clone appeared a few times. V and J are TRBV7-8 and TRBJ2-7; D possibly corresponds to TRBD1 (6 bases). The CDR3 runs 14 residues. The V gene's germline CDR1 is SGHVS and CDR2 FQNEAQ. V lost 1 base to trimming and J lost 2 bases, with 9 bases between them. As DNA, the CDR3 is TGTGCCAGCAGCTTAGTTGACAGGACCTACGAGCAGTACTTC. Protein product: CASSLVDRTYEQYF. Full variable domain (remainder filled in from reference TRBV7-8 and TRBJ2-7): GAGVSQSPRYKVAKRGQDVALRCDPISGHVSLFWYQQALGQGPEFLTYFQNEAQLDKSGLPSDRFFAERPEGSVSTLKIQRTQQEDSAVYLCASSLVDRTYEQYFGPGTRLTVT.

This chain joins TRBV27 and TRBJ2-1; D may be TRBD2 (5 bases). This CDR3 region has 15 residues. Trimming pared 7 bases from V and 6 bases from J, leaving 19 bases between. Per germline, CDR1 MNHEY and CDR2 SMNVEV (reference sequence). CDR3 coding DNA: TGTGCCAGCACCGCGACCGGCGGAGGACGCAATGAGCAGTTCTTC. The encoded protein is CASTATGGGRNEQFF.

The gene calls are TRBV6-6 and TRBJ1-1, with D tentatively TRBD1 (5 bases). This CDR3 spans 16 amino acids. CDR1 MNHNY and CDR2 SVGAGI come from the germline V gene (reference sequence). With 1 base removed from V and 3 bases from J, the gap between germline ends came to 15 bases. The CDR3 here is CASSYWGAGLDTEAFF. The CDR3 DNA reads TGTGCCAGCAGTTACTGGGGCGCCGGGTTGGACACTGAAGCTTTCTTT.

The chain joins TRBV5-6 to TRBJ1-2; D unclear. CDR3 size: 13 residues. Looked up from germline, CDR1 is SGHDT and CDR2 is YYEEEE. Deletions cut 1 base from V and 4 bases from J, with 8 bases between. CDR3 in amino acids: CASSLQQIYGYTF. CDR3 sequence (DNA): TGTGCCAGCAGCTTGCAACAGATCTATGGCTACACCTTC. Together with reference TRBV5-6 and TRBJ1-2, the CDR3 gives the full variable domain: DAGVTQSPTHLIKTRGQQVTLRCSPKSGHDTVSWYQQALGQGPQFIFQYYEEEERQRGNFPDRFSGHQFPNYSSELNVNALLLGDSALYLCASSLQQIYGYTFGSGTRLTVV.

The chain carries TRBV29-1 and TRBJ2-1; 13 bases align to TRBD2. The germline V gene encodes CDR1 SQVTM and CDR2 ANQGSEA. V was pared by 5 bases and J by 4 bases, with 8 bases of the junction left unmatched. This CDR3 contains 16 residues. The CDR3 loop is CSVNLLTSGRYNEQFF. The DNA for the CDR3 is TGCAGCGTTAACCTGTTGACTAGCGGGAGGTACAATGAGCAGTTCTTC.

The chain joins TRBV6-1 to TRBJ1-1; D call uncertain. The germline gives CDR1 MNHNS, CDR2 SASEGT. The CDR3 covers 16 residues. V lost 2 bases to trimming and J lost 0 bases, with 13 bases between them. Written as DNA, the CDR3 is TGTGCCAGCAGTGAATATGGGAGCACGTTGAACACTGAAGCTTTCTTT. Translated, it gives CASSEYGSTLNTEAFF.

CDR3 in DNA: TGTGCCAGTAGTATATCGGAGGGGTCCAATGAGCAGTTCTTC. Translating it yields CASSISEGSNEQFF. The chain is built from TRBV19 and TRBJ2-1; possible D gene TRBD2, 6 bases. The CDR3 consists of 14 residues. Looked up from germline, CDR1 is LNHDA and CDR2 is SQIVND (reference sequence). V lost 2 bases and J 6 bases, leaving 11 bases between the germline ends.